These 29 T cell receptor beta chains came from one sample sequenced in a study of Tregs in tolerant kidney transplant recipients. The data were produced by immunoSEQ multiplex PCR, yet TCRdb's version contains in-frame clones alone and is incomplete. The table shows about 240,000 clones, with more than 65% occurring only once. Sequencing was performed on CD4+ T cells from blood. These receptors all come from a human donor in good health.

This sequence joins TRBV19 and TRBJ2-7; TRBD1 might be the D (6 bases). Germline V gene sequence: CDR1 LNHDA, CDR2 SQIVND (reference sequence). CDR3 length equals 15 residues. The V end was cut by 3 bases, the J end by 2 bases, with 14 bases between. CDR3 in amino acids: CASSINRDVTYEQYF. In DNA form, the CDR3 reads TGTGCCAGTAGTATTAACAGGGATGTTACCTACGAGCAGTACTTC.

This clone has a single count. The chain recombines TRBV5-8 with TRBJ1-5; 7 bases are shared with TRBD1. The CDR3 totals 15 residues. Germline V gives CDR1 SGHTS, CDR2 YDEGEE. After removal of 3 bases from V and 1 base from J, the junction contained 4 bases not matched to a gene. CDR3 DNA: TGTGCCAGCAGCTCTGGGACAGTGAGCAATCAGCCCCAGCATTTT. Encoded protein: CASSSGTVSNQPQHF.

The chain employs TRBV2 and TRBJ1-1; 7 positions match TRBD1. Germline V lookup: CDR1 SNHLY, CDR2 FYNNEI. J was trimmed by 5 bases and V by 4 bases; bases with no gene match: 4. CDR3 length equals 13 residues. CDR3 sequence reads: CASSVSTGTEAFF. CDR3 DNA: TGTGCCAGCAGTGTATCGACAGGGACTGAAGCTTTCTTT.

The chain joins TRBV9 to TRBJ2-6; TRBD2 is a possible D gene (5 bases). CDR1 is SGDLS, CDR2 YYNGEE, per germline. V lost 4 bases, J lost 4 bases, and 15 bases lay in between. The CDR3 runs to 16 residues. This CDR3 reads CASSPGPPGGANVLTF. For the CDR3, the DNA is TGTGCCAGCAGCCCCGGGCCCCCGGGGGGGGCCAACGTCCTGACTTTC.

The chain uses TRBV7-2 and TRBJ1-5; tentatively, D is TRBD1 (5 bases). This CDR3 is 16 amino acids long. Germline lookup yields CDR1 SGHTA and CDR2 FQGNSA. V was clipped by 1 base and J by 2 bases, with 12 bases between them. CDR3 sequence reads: CASSLGQGLRNQPQHF. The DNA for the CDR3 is TGTGCCAGCAGCTTAGGGCAGGGTCTGCGCAATCAGCCCCAGCATTTT.

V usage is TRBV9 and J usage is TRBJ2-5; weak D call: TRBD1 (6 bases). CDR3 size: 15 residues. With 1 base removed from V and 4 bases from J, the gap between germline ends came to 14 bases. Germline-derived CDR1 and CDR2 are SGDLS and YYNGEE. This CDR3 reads CASSVNGGRGETQYF. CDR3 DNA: TGTGCCAGCAGCGTAAATGGGGGCAGGGGAGAGACCCAGTACTTC.

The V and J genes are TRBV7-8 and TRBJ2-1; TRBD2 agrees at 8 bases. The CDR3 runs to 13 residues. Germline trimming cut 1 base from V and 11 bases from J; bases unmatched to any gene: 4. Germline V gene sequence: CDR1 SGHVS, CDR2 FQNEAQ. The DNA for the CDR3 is TGTGCCAGCAGCTTAGAGGGACTAGAAAAGCAGTTCTTC. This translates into CASSLEGLEKQFF.

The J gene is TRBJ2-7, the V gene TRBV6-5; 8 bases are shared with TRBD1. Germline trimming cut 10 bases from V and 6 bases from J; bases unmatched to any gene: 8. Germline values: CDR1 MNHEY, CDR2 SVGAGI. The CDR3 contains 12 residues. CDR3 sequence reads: CATRDRNSEQYF. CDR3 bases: TGTGCCACAAGGGACAGGAACTCCGAGCAGTACTTC.

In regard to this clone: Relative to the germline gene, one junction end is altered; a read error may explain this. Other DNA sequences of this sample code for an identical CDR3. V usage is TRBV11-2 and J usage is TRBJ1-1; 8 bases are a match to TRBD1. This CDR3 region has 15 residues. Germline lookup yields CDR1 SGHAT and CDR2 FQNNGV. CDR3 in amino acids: CASSLGGQVNTEAFF. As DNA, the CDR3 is TGTGCCAGCAGCTTAGGGGGACAGGTGAACACTGAGGCTTTCTTT. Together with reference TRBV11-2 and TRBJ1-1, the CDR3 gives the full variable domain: EAGVAQSPRYKIIEKRQSVAFWCNPISGHATLYWYQQILGQGPKLLIQFQNNGVVDDSQLPKDRFSAERLKGVDSTLKIQPAKLEDSAVYLCASSLGGQVNTEAFFGQGTRLTVV.

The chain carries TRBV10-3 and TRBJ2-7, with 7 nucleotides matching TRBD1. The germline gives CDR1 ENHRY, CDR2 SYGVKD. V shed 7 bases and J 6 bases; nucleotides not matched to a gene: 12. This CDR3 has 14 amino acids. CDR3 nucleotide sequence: TGTGCCATCAAAGAGGTCTTGCCAGGGGGCGAGCAGTACTTC. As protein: CAIKEVLPGGEQYF.

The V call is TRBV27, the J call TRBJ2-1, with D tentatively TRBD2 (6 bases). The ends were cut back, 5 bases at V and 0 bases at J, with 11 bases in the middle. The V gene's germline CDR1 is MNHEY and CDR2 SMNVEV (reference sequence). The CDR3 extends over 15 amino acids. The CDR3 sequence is CASSNSGFSYNEQFF. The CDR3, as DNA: TGTGCCAGCAGTAATAGCGGATTCTCCTACAATGAGCAGTTCTTC.

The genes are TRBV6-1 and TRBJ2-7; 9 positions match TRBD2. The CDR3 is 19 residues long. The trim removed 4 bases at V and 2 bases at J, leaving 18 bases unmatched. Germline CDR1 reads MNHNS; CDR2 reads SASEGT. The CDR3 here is CASSAFRSPIAGATYEQYF. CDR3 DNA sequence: TGTGCCAGCAGTGCCTTCCGGTCCCCGATAGCGGGAGCCACCTACGAGCAGTACTTC.

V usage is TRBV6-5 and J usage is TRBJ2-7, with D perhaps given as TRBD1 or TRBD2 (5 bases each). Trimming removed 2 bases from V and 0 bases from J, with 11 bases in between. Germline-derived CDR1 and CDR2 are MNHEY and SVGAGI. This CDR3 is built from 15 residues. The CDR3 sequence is CASSYPRDGSYEQYF. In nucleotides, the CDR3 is TGTGCCAGCAGTTACCCCAGGGACGGCTCCTACGAGCAGTACTTC.

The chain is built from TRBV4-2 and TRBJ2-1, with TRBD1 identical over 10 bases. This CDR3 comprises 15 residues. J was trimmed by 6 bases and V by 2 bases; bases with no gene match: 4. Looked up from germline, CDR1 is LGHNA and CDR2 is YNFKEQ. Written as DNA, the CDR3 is TGTGCCAGCAGCCAACGACAGGGGGCCGGCAATGAGCAGTTCTTC. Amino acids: CASSQRQGAGNEQFF.

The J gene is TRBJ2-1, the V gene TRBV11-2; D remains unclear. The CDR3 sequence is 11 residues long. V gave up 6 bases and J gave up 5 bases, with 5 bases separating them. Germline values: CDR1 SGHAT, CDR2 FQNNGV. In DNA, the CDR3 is TGTGCCAGCAGATCCAACAATGAGCAGTTCTTC. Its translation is CASRSNNEQFF.

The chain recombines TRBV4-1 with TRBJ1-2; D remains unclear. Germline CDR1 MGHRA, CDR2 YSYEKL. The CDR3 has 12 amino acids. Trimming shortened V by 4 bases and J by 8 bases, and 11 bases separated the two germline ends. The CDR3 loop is CASSRDSAGYTF. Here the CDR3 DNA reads TGCGCCAGCAGCCGCGACTCCGCGGGCTACACCTTC.

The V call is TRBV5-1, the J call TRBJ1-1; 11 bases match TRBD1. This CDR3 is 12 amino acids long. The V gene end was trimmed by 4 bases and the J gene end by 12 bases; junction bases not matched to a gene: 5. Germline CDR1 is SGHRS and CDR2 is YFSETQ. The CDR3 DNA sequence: TGCGCCAGCAGCCTGGACAGGGGGCCAACTTTCTTT. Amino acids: CASSLDRGPTFF.

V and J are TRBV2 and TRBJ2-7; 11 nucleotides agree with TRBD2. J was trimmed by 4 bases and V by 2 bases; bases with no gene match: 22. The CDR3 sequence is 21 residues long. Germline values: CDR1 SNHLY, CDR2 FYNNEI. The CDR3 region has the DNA TGTGCCAGCAGTGAATTGTTGTGGCCGGCACCCTTAACTAGCGGGAGTTACGAGCAGTACTTC. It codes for CASSELLWPAPLTSGSYEQYF.

The CDR3 here is CASSPGGASGGNEQYF. CDR3 bases: TGTGCCAGCAGCCCAGGAGGGGCTAGCGGGGGGAATGAGCAGTACTTC. V and J are TRBV11-2 and TRBJ2-7; 11 nucleotides align to TRBD2. In germline, CDR1 is SGHAT, CDR2 FQNNGV. This CDR3 contains 16 residues. J lost 7 bases, V lost 5 bases, and 13 bases had no gene match. Based on the CDR3 plus reference TRBV11-2 and TRBJ2-7, the full variable domain is EAGVAQSPRYKIIEKRQSVAFWCNPISGHATLYWYQQILGQGPKLLIQFQNNGVVDDSQLPKDRFSAERLKGVDSTLKIQPAKLEDSAVYLCASSPGGASGGNEQYFGPGTRLTVT.

The CDR3 is CASSEGQGADEQYF. The CDR3 bases are TGTGCCAGCAGTGAAGGACAGGGGGCGGACGAGCAGTACTTC. The chain employs TRBV6-1 and TRBJ2-7; TRBD1 agrees at 10 bases. From germline, CDR1 is MNHNS and CDR2 SASEGT. The CDR3 is 14 residues long. Losses at the gene ends were 1 base for V and 5 bases for J; bases not matched to a gene: 2.

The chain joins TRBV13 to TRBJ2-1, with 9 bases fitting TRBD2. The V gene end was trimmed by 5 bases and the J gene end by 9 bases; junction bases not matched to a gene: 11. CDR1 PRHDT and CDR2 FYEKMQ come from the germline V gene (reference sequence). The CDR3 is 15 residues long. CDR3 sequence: CASSRDPSGVGEQFF. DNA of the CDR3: TGTGCCAGCAGCCGGGACCCTAGCGGGGTGGGTGAGCAGTTCTTC.

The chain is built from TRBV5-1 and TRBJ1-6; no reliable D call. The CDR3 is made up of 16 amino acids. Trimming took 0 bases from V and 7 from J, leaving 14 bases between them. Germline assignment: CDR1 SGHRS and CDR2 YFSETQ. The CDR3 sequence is CASSLDAPGGNSPLHF. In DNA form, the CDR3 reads TGCGCCAGCAGCTTGGATGCACCCGGAGGGAATTCACCCCTCCACTTT. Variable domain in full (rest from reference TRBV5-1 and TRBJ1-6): KAGVTQTPRYLIKTRGQQVTLSCSPISGHRSVSWYQQTPGQGLQFLFEYFSETQRNKGNFPGRFSGRQFSNSRSEMNVSTLELGDSALYLCASSLDAPGGNSPLHFGNGTRLTVT.

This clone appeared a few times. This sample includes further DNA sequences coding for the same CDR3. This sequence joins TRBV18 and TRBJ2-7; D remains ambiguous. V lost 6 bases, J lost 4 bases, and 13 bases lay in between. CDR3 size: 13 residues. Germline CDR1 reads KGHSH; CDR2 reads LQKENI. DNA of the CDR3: TGTGCCAGCTCCCCCCCCTCTACTTACGAGCAGTACTTC. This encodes CASSPPSTYEQYF.

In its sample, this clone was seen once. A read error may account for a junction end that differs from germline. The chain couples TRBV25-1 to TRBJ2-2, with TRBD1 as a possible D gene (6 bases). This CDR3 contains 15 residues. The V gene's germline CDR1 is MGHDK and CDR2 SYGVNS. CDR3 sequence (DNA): TGTGTCAGCAGTGTGGACAGCCGAGGGACCGGGGAGCTGTTTTTT. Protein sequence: CVSSVDSRGTGELFF.

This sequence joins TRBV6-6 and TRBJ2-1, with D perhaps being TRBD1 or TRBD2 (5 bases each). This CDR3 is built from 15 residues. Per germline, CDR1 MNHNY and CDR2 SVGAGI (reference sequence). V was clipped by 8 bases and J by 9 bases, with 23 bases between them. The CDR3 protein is CASSNFARDLGEQFF. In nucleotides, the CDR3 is TGTGCCAGCTCTAACTTTGCCCGGGACCTAGGTGAGCAGTTCTTC.

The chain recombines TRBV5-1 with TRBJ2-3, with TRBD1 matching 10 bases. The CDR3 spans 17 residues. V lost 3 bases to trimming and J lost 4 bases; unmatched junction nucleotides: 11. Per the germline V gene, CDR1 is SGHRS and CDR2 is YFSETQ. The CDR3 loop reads CASSSIGGTGDSDTQYF. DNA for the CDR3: TGCGCCAGCAGCTCCATAGGGGGGACAGGGGATTCAGATACGCAGTATTTT.

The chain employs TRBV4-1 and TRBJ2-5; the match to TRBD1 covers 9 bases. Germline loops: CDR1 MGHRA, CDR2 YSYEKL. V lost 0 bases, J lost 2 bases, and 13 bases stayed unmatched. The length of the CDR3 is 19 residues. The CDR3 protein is CASSQEGPGLTGGQETQYF. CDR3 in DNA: TGCGCCAGCAGCCAAGAAGGCCCAGGGTTGACAGGGGGGCAAGAGACCCAGTACTTC.

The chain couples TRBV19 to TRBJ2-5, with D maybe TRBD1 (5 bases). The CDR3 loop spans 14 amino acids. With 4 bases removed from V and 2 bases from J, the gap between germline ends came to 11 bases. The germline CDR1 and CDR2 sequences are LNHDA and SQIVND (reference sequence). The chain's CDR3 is CASSRGDTQETQYF. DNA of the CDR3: TGTGCCAGTAGTAGGGGCGATACTCAAGAGACCCAGTACTTC.

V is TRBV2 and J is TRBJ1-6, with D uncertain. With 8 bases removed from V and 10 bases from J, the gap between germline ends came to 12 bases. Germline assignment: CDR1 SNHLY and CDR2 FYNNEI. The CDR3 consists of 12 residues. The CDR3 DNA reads TGTGCCAGCTTCCGCGGGAACTCACCCCTCCACTTT. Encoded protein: CASFRGNSPLHF. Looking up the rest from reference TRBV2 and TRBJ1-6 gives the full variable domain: EPEVTQTPSHQVTQMGQEVILRCVPISNHLYFYWYRQILGQKVEFLVSFYNNEISEKSEIFDDQFSVERPDGSNFTLKIRSTKLEDSAMYFCASFRGNSPLHFGNGTRLTVT.